This is a list of T cell receptor beta chains from one sample in a study of cytomegalovirus exposure and HLA in healthy donors. Repertoires were generated with immunoSEQ multiplex PCR, while TCRdb's copy carries only in-frame clones and drops some. In the table there are tens of thousands of clones, about four fifths of which are singletons. Specimen: PBMCs. The receptors here all came from a male donor in good health and CMV-seropositive. CDR3s include the opening cysteine and the closing phenylalanine or tryptophan. A D gene is named only where the DNA matches it firmly. Clone size is given for some rows only: seen once, a few or many times, or a class if the clone is expanded.

j_gene | v_gene | d_gene | abundance | CDR3aa | CDR3nt
TRBJ2-7 | TRBV18 | - | few | CASSPGTSGSREQYF | TGTGCCAGCTCACCAGGAACATCCGGGTCGCGAGAGCAGTACTTC
TRBJ2-2 | TRBV5-1 | - | - | CASSLGHTTNTGELFF | TGCGCCAGCAGCTTGGGACACACGACGAACACCGGGGAGCTGTTTTTT
TRBJ2-7 | TRBV28 | TRBD1 | - | CASSAPGGIYEQYF | TGTGCCAGCAGTGCTCCAGGGGGCATCTACGAGCAGTACTTC
TRBJ2-2 | TRBV4-1 | TRBD2 | - | CASSASGGNTGELFF | TGCGCCAGCAGCGCAAGCGGGGGGAACACCGGGGAGCTGTTTTTT
TRBJ1-1 | TRBV27 | - | - | CASSFGNTEAFF | TGTGCCAGCAGTTTCGGGAACACTGAAGCTTTCTTT
TRBJ1-2 | TRBV2 | TRBD1 | - | CASSVGQGDYGYTF | TGTGCCAGCAGTGTGGGACAGGGAGACTATGGCTACACCTTC
TRBJ2-7 | TRBV11-2 | TRBD2 | - | CASRDSGRGTTYEQYF | TGTGCCAGCAGGGATTCCGGGAGGGGCACCACCTACGAGCAGTACTTC
TRBJ2-7 | TRBV6-5 | - | - | CASSLTTETPYEQYF | TGTGCCAGCAGCCTTACGACAGAAACCCCCTACGAGCAGTACTTC
TRBJ2-1 | TRBV12-5 | TRBD1 | - | CASGLGQGFNNEQFF | TGTGCTAGTGGTTTGGGACAGGGTTTCAACAATGAGCAGTTCTTC
TRBJ2-7 | TRBV11-2 | TRBD2 | - | CASSPGGTSVDEQYF | TGTGCCAGCAGCCCAGGGGGGACTAGCGTAGACGAGCAGTACTTC
TRBJ2-1 | TRBV11-2 | - | - | CASSLDHGGRRNEQFF | TGTGCCAGCAGCTTAGATCACGGGGGGCGCAGGAATGAGCAGTTCTTC
TRBJ2-3 | TRBV5-1 | - | - | CASSLKLGADTQYF | TGCGCCAGCAGCTTGAAATTGGGGGCGGATACGCAGTATTTT
TRBJ1-1 | TRBV21-1 | - | few | CASSKVRSNTEAFF | TGTGCCAGCAGCAAAGTACGGTCTAACACTGAAGCTTTCTTT
TRBJ1-3 | TRBV7-2 | - | - | CASSLGGGSGNTIYF | TGTGCCAGCAGCTTAGGGGGGGGCTCTGGAAACACCATATATTTT
TRBJ2-7 | TRBV7-9 | TRBD2 | - | CASSTSGTSGVYF | TGTGCCAGCAGCACGTCCGGGACTAGCGGGGTTTACTTC
TRBJ1-6 | TRBV6-5 | - | - | CASRGGHQNSPLHF | TGTGCCAGCAGAGGGGGACACCAAAATTCACCCCTCCACTTT
TRBJ1-2 | TRBV7-8 | - | - | CASSLGQINYGYTF | TGTGCCAGCAGCTTAGGACAGATTAACTATGGCTACACCTTC
TRBJ2-5 | TRBV9 | - | - | CASSVVSQTQETQYF | TGTGCCAGCAGCGTAGTGTCACAGACCCAAGAGACCCAGTACTTC
TRBJ1-1 | TRBV7-2 | - | - | CASSSSFPTRGNTEAFF | TGTGCCAGCAGCTCCTCTTTCCCGACGCGGGGGAACACTGAAGCTTTCTTT
TRBJ2-7 | TRBV7-2 | TRBD1 | once | CASSLRHTGAYEQYF | TGTGCCAGCAGCTTACGACATACAGGGGCCTACGAGCAGTACTTC
TRBJ1-2 | TRBV28 | TRBD1 | - | CASSFGTGVLYGYTF | TGTGCCAGCAGTTTTGGGACAGGGGTTCTGTACGGCTACACCTTC
TRBJ2-3 | TRBV10-2 | TRBD2 | - | CASSVAGGPVYF | TGCGCCAGCAGCGTAGCGGGGGGGCCGGTGTATTTT
TRBJ1-5 | TRBV9 | - | - | CASSVAQNQPQHF | TGTGCCAGCAGCGTAGCTCAGAATCAGCCCCAGCATTTT
TRBJ2-7 | TRBV11-2 | TRBD2 | - | CASSLDRGGSSYEQYF | TGTGCCAGCAGCTTAGACCGGGGGGGGTCTTCCTACGAGCAGTACTTC
TRBJ2-5 | TRBV5-4 | TRBD2 | - | CASSLSQREAETQYF | TGTGCCAGCAGCTTGTCGCAGCGGGAGGCGGAGACCCAGTACTTC
TRBJ2-2 | TRBV7-8 | - | - | CASSLALRKNGELFF | TGTGCCAGCAGCTTAGCTCTCAGGAAGAACGGGGAGCTGTTTTTT
TRBJ2-1 | TRBV6-4 | TRBD2 | - | CASSELAGDYNEQFF | TGTGCCAGCAGTGAGCTAGCGGGGGATTACAATGAGCAGTTCTTC
TRBJ1-6 | TRBV10-3 | TRBD1 | - | CAISRDSNSPLHF | TGTGCCATCAGTCGGGACAGCAATTCACCCCTCCACTTT
TRBJ1-5 | TRBV10-2 | - | - | CASSLGHNNQPQHF | TGCGCCAGCAGTTTAGGACATAACAATCAGCCCCAGCATTTT
TRBJ2-2 | TRBV9 | TRBD2 | - | CASSEPGLADNTGELFF | TGTGCCAGCAGCGAACCGGGACTAGCGGACAACACCGGGGAGCTGTTTTTT
TRBJ2-1 | TRBV7-3 | - | - | CASSLTLMRVDNEQFF | TGTGCCAGCAGCTTAACGCTAATGAGGGTCGACAATGAGCAGTTCTTC
TRBJ1-1 | TRBV7-9 | - | - | CASSLNKNTEAFF | TGTGCCAGCAGCTTAAACAAGAACACTGAAGCTTTCTTT
TRBJ2-2 | TRBV7-9 | - | - | CSSSLVPSGNTGELFF | TGTTCCAGCAGCTTAGTTCCGTCGGGGAACACCGGGGAGCTGTTTTTT
TRBJ2-7 | TRBV5-8 | - | - | CASSAINEQYF | TGTGCCAGCAGCGCGATAAACGAGCAGTACTTC
TRBJ2-2 | TRBV6-7 | - | - | CASSYGQKNTGELFF | TGTGCCAGCAGTTACGGACAGAAGAACACCGGGGAGCTGTTTTTT
TRBJ1-2 | TRBV2 | TRBD1 | few | CASTLTGNYGYTF | TGTGCCAGCACCCTGACAGGGAACTATGGCTACACCTTC
TRBJ2-5 | TRBV11-2 | TRBD2 | - | CASSLEAGGQETQYF | TGTGCCAGCAGCTTAGAAGCGGGGGGGCAAGAGACCCAGTACTTC
TRBJ2-3 | TRBV27 | - | - | CASSSPLLSTDTQYF | TGTGCCAGCAGTTCTCCCCTCCTCAGCACAGATACGCAGTATTTT
TRBJ1-1 | TRBV29-1 | - | - | CSVPGQLNTEAFF | TGCAGCGTACCCGGACAGTTGAACACTGAAGCTTTCTTT
TRBJ1-1 | TRBV6-1 | - | - | CATAVTEAFF | TGTGCCACCGCAGTCACTGAAGCTTTCTTT
TRBJ2-1 | TRBV7-8 | TRBD2 | - | CASSLSSGRYNEQFF | TGTGCCAGCAGCTTAAGCAGCGGGAGATACAATGAGCAGTTCTTC
TRBJ1-3 | TRBV9 | - | few | CASSVGAVQGFSGNTIYF | TGTGCCAGCAGCGTAGGGGCAGTACAGGGATTTTCTGGAAACACCATATATTTT
TRBJ2-1 | TRBV6-6 | TRBD1 | once | CASRDRVSEQFF | TGTGCCAGCAGGGACAGGGTTAGTGAGCAGTTCTTC
TRBJ1-2 | TRBV4-2 | - | once | CASSQDRRDGYTF | TGTGCCAGCAGCCAAGATCGCAGGGATGGCTACACCTTC
TRBJ2-3 | TRBV7-9 | TRBD1 | - | CASSPTGQAPDTQYF | TGTGCCAGCAGCCCCACGGGACAGGCTCCAGATACGCAGTATTTT
TRBJ1-2 | TRBV7-9 | - | - | CASSRAYRDSPYGYTF | TGTGCCAGCAGTCGGGCCTACCGGGACTCTCCATATGGCTACACCTTC